This T cell receptor (beta chain) was documented in a study of blood T cell repertoires in COVID-19. Study summary: Both acute and convalescent COVID-19 samples were obtained from the United States, Italy and Spain. From T cells, B-cell-depleted T cells, or PBMCs came the material, which was cDNA or gDNA.

In the authors' methods: Researchers report that nucleated cell counts were estimated from reference gene primer amplification. Libraries were prepared by immunoSEQ multiplex PCR; TCRdb keeps only in-frame clonotypes and omits some of them. The V and J calls and clone size come from that table; D and trimming were worked out from the DNA. The sample carries about 170,000 clones, about 89% recorded once. Germline lookup yields CDR1 LGHNA and CDR2 YNFKEQ. This CDR3 comprises 20 residues. Trimming removed 0 bases at V and 0 bases at J, with 18 bases between. The material sequenced was peripheral blood. The receptor's source is a man aged 70 or older with acute or convalescent COVID-19. The chain uses TRBV4-2 and TRBJ2-6; tentative D call: TRBD2 (6 bases). The CDR3: CASSQEPLARLSSGANVLTF. As DNA, the CDR3 is TGTGCCAGCAGCCAAGAACCCCTAGCGCGACTCTCCTCTGGGGCCAACGTCCTGACTTTC.